Described below is a single TCR beta chain sequence and its context. Its specificity is unknown. This CDR3 has 20 residues. Per the germline V gene, CDR1 is SGHRS and CDR2 is YFSETQ. The data originate from a study of T cells expressing NK-cell markers. Following a re-call of the 5' RACE reads, TCRdb has one entry per CDR3 protein and lacks DNA. With 500,000 to 600,000 distinct CDR3 sequences in the sample, the ten largest clones hold around 4%. Study conclusions and caveats: The leading position in the CD3+CD56-NKG2C+ fraction of several donors also went to these clonotypes.

The clonotype originates from a man in his late teens or twenties in good health. Sequenced: blood T cells: a sorted CD56 or NKG2C T cell subset, CD4+ or CD8+ T cells, or bulk PBMC T cells (not recorded which). This chain links TRBV5-1 with TRBJ2-1; the TCRdb D gene call, TRBD2, has no DNA to confirm it. CDR3 loop: CASSLGQGHSVPPRSDEQFF.